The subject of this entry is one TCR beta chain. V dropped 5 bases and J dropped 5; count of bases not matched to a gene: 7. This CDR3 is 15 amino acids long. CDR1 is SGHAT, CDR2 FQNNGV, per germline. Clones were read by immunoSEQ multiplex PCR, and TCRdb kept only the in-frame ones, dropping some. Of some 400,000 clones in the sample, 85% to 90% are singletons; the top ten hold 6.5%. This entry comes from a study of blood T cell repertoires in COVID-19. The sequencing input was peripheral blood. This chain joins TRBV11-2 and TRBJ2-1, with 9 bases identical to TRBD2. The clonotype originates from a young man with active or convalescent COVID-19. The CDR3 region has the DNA TGTGCCAGCAGCCCGGGACTAGCACGGGACAATGAGCAGTTCTTC. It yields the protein CASSPGLARDNEQFF.